This T cell receptor beta chain was documented in a study of CD8+CD57+ T cells in acquired aplastic anemia (dated by TCRdb to the late 2010s). About the investigation overall: Extracted DNA from sorted CD4+ and CD8+ cells averaged approximately 3 ug, ranging from roughly 0.17 to 30 ug. For healthy donor samples, the average read count was about 10.8 million for CD4+ cells and roughly 11 million for CD8+ cells.

From a lookup of the germline V gene (reference sequence), CDR1 and CDR2 are LNHNV and YYDKDF. The junction shows trimming of 3 bases on V and 10 bases on J, and the gene matches do not reach 2 bases of it. The CDR3 has 12 amino acids, counting the end cysteine and phenylalanine. This entry keeps only the CDR3 DNA: 36 bases, framed from base 1. Genomic DNA served as template for TCR beta VDJ combination and CDR3 sequence profiling. TCR repertoire sequencing was run on an Illumina HiSeq 2000. Turning to the authors' computational methods: TRBV/TRBJ rearrangement plots, CDR3 size and DJ length profiles, and Simpson's diversity index were used to assess repertoires. The most abundant DNA sequence in the deep sequencing data was taken as the immunodominant clone. CDR3 amino acid sequences were screened for sharing across subjects and were compared with published repertoires and the VDJdb database. The public reads were reanalyzed by TCRdb: fastp trimming at Q25, MiXCR alignment, in-frame beta chains only. Rows are unified per CDR3 protein, each entry keeping the most common DNA and genes. The V and J calls here are based on TCRdb, not the publication. This sample has some 120,000 distinct CDR3 sequences in its table, and around 50% of those were observed once. Clones ranked in the top ten supply roughly 2.6% of the sample.

To note about this clonotype: The clone's antigen remains unknown. Base qualities are not provided; no much larger clone lies one nucleotide away.

The paper as a whole reports these results and caveats: No significant difference in CD8+ Simpson's diversity was found between patients and healthy controls (P=0.060). Approximately 27 CD8+ CDR3 sequences were found in both patients and controls but appeared to be highly expressed in patients and within the immunodominant clones of the patients.

In the study, sorted CD4+ and CD8+ blood T cells from patients with severe aplastic anemia and from healthy subjects underwent deep sequencing of TCR repertoires. Ficoll-Paque density gradient centrifugation was used to isolate peripheral blood mononuclear cells. CD4+ and CD8+ T cells were sorted by FACS or magnetic beads before DNA extraction. Sequencing used sorted CD4+, CD8+, or CD8+CD57+ T cells (not recorded which) from PBMCs. The sequence joins TRBV15 to TRBJ2-5; TRBD1 matches 10 bases in the middle. This clonotype was sampled from a human donor in good health, serving as a control. In nucleotide form, the sequence is TGTGCCACCAGCAGGGACAGGGGGGACCAGTACTTC. This encodes CATSRDRGDQYF.